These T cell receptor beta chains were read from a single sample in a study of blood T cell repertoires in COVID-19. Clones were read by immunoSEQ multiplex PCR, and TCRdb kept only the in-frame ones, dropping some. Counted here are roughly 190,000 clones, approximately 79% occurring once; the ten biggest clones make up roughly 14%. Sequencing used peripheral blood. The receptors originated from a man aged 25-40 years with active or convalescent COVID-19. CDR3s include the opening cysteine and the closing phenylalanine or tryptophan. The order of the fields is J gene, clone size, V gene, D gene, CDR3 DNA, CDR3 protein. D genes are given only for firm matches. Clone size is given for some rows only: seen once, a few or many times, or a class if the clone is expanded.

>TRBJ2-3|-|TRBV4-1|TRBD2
TGCGCCAGCAGCCAAGCGACTAGCGGGGGGGTAAGAGATACGCAGTATTTT
CASSQATSGGVRDTQYF
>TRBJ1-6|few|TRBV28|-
TGTGCCAGCAGGATGACAGGATCTAATTCACCCCTCCACTTT
CASRMTGSNSPLHF
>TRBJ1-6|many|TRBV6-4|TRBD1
TGTGCCAGCAGGAGTGACAGGGAAAATTCACCCCTCCACTTT
CASRSDRENSPLHF
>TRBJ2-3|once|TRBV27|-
TGTGCCAGCAGTTTAACTGATCGTAGCACAGATACGCAGTATTTT
CASSLTDRSTDTQYF
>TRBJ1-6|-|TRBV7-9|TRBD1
TGTGCCAGCAGCTCCCCGACAGGGAATTCACCCCTCCACTTT
CASSSPTGNSPLHF
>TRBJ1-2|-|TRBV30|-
TGTGCCTGGAGACTAGGTCCCCAAGGGGGCTACACCTTC
CAWRLGPQGGYTF
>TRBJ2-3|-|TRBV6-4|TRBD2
TGTGCCAGCAGTGGGACTAGCGGGGGCACAGATACGCAGTATTTT
CASSGTSGGTDTQYF
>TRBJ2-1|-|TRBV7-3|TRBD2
TGTGCCAGCAGCTCCACTAGCGGGGGTGGCGCTCAGTCCTACAATGAGCAGTTCTTC
CASSSTSGGGAQSYNEQFF
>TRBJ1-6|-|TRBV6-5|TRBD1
TGTGCCAGCACCGGGACAGCTATTAATTCACCCCTCCACTTT
CASTGTAINSPLHF
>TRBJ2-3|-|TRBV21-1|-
TGTGCCAGCAGCAAAGCGGCGGGATCTGCAGATACGCAGTATTTT
CASSKAAGSADTQYF
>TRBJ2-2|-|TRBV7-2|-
TGTGCCAGCAGCTACCGCCGGGATTCGCTAAACACCGGGGAGCTGTTTTTT
CASSYRRDSLNTGELFF
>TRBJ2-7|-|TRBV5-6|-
TGTGCCAGCAGCTTGGCAGCAGGGGAGTTGGGCTACGAGCAGTACTTC
CASSLAAGELGYEQYF
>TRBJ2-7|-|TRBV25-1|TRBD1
TGTGCCAGCAGTGAATCCTACCGGGACAGGGTGGAGCAGTACTTC
CASSESYRDRVEQYF
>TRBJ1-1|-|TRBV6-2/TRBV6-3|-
TGTGCCAGCAGTTATACTTGGCAGGGGTGGTTGAGGAACACTGAAGCTTTCTTT
CASSYTWQGWLRNTEAFF
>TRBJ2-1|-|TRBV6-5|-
TGTGCCAGCAGCTCACGGGGGACAGCGCAGTTCTTC
CASSSRGTAQFF
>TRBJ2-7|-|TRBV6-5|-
TGTGCCAGCAGTTACGGCATGGGAGAGTACGAGCAGTACTTC
CASSYGMGEYEQYF
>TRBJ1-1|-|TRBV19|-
TGTGCCAGCACCTCTTGGGGGGGGATGAACACTGAAGCTTTCTTT
CASTSWGGMNTEAFF
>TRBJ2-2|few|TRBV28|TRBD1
TGTGCCAGCAGGGCCGGGACAGGGGGTACCGGGGAGCTGTTTTTT
CASRAGTGGTGELFF
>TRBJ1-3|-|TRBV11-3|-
TGTGCCAGCAGCTTAGAACAGCACTCTGGAAACACCATATATTTT
CASSLEQHSGNTIYF
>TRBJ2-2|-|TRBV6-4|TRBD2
TGTGCCAGCGGTCGACTAGCGGGAGGCACCGGGGAGCTGTTTTTT
CASGRLAGGTGELFF
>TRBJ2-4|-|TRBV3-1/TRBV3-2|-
TGTGCCAGCAGCCACAAAACTAGCTATTTAGCCAAAAACATTCAGTACTTC
CASSHKTSYLAKNIQYF
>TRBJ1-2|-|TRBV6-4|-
TGTGCCAGCAGTGACTCGAACAGCTATGGCTACACCTTC
CASSDSNSYGYTF
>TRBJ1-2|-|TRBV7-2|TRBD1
TGTGCCAGCAGCTCGACAGGGATGCGTGGCTACACCTTC
CASSSTGMRGYTF
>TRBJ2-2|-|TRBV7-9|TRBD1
TGTGCCAGCAGTGGGGGACAGGGGCCCGGGGAGCTGTTTTTT
CASSGGQGPGELFF
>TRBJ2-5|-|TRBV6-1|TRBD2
TGTGCCAGCAGTGAAAGACTAGCCGGGGAGACCCAGTACTTC
CASSERLAGETQYF
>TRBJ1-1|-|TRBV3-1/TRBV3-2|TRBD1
TGTGCCAGCACACACGGGACAGGGGAGGTCACTGAAGCTTTCTTT
CASTHGTGEVTEAFF
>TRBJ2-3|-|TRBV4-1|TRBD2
TGCGCCAGCAGCCCCTATAGCGGGGGCCTCCATACAGATACGCAGTATTTT
CASSPYSGGLHTDTQYF
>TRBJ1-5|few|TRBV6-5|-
TGTGCCGGATCAATCGGGGGCAATCAGCCCCAGCATTTT
CAGSIGGNQPQHF
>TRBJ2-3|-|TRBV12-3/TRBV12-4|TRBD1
TGTGCCAACCGACAGGGTTTCGCAGATACGCAGTATTTT
CANRQGFADTQYF
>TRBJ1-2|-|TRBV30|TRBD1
TGTGCCTGGAGTGTACCAGGGGGATATGGTGGCTACACCTTC
CAWSVPGGYGGYTF
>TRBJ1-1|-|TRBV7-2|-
TGTGCCAGCAGCAGGGGCGGGAACACTGAAGCTTTCTTT
CASSRGGNTEAFF
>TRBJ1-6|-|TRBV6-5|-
TGTGCCAGCACCTTAAAGGGAGGGTTCGGATCACCCCTCCACTTT
CASTLKGGFGSPLHF
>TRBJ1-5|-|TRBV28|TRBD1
TGTGCCAGCAGCCCGGGACAGGTAAGGCAGCCCCAGCATTTT
CASSPGQVRQPQHF
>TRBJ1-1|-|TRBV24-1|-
TGTGCCACTCGTGACAGCGCGAACACTGAAGCTTTCTTT
CATRDSANTEAFF
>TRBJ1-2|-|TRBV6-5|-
TGTGCCAGCAGTTACGCCGCGGGTGGCTACACCTTC
CASSYAAGGYTF
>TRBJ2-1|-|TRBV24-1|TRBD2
TGTGCCACCGCCGCCGCCCCGCGGGCTAGCGGGAGGGCCTCTAGTGAGCAGTTCTTC
CATAAAPRASGRASSEQFF
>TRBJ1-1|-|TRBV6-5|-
TGTGCCAGCAGTTACCGGCAGGAGAACACTGAAGCTTTCTTT
CASSYRQENTEAFF
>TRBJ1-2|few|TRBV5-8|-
TGTGCCAGCAGCTTGGAGACGGCCGCCCGGGGTTATGGCTACACCTTC
CASSLETAARGYGYTF
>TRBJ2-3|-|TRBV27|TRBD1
TGTGCCGGGGACAGGGGGAGGACAGATACGCAGTATTTT
CAGDRGRTDTQYF
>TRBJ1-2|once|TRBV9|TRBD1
TGTGCCAGCAGCGTACGGACAGGGTTTGGCTACACCTTC
CASSVRTGFGYTF
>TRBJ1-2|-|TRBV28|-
TGTGCCAGCAGTTTCGACTATGGCTACACCTTC
CASSFDYGYTF